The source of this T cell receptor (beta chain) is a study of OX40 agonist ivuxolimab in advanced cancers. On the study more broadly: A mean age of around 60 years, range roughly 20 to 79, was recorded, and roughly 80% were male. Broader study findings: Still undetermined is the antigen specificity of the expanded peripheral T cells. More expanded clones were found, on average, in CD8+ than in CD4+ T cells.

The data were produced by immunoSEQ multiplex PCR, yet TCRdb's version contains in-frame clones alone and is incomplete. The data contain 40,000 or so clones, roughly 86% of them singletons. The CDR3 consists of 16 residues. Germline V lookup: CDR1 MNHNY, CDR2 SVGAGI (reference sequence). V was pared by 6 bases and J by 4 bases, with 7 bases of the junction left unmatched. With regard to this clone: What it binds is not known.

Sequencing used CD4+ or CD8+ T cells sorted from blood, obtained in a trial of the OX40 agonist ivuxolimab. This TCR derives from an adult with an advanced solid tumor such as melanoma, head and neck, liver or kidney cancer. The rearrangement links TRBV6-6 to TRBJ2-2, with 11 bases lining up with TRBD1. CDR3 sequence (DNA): TGTGCCAGCAGCCCCGGGACAGGGGGGTTCACCGGGGAGCTGTTTTTT. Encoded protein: CASSPGTGGFTGELFF.